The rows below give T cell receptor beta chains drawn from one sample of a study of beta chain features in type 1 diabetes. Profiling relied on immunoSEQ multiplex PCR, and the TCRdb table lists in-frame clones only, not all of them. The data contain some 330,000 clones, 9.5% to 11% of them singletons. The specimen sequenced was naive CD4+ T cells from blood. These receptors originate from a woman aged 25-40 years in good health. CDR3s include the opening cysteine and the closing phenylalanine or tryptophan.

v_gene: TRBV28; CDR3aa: CATGTVNEKLFF
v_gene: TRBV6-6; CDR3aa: CASSYAGYQETQYF
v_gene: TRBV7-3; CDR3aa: CASSLNPPGWARGNQPQHF
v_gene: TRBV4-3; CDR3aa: CASSQTNSNQPQHF
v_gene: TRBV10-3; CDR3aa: CAISESGTVNQPQHF
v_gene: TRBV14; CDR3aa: CASSQDPSGANVLTF
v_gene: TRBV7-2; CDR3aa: CASSAGRNTEAFF
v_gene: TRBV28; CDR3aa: CASSPGRAGPNEQFF
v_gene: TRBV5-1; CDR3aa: CASSLVGTGGWNEQFF
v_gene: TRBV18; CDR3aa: CASSPDRETQYF
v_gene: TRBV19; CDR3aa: CASSTQGDYNEQFF
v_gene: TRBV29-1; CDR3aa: CSVRLIGANTGELFF
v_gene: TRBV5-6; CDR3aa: CASSLELAVIYNEQFF
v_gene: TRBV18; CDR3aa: CASSPQREAREQYF
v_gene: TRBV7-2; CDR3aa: CASSFSGLDQETQYF
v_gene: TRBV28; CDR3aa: CASSSWTGDGETQYF